This TCR beta chain was captured by sequencing in a study of blood T cell repertoires in COVID-19. Study at large: PBMCs, B-cell-depleted T cells, or T cells were the source of the cDNA or gDNA that made up the material.

Participants, about 18 to 90 years old, spanned fewer than 30 US areas. Self-reported history from a screening survey and questionnaire set each donor's cohort. Among Cohort 3 donors, those recovered had two negative PCRs, clearance, or symptom resolution. Method: immunoSEQ multiplex PCR; TCRdb's copy keeps in-frame clones and lacks some. The table shows 150,000 or so clones, with approximately 84% occurring only once. This CDR3 comprises 14 residues. The V segment lost 7 bases and the J segment 0 bases; nucleotides outside the gene matches: 6. Per the germline V gene, CDR1 is SQVTM and CDR2 is ANQGSEA.

This chain connects TRBV29-1 to TRBJ2-1; 7 nucleotides agree with TRBD2. The specimen was PBMCs or T cells enriched from blood (not recorded which). The TCR comes from a man aged 50-60 years who had recovered from COVID-19. The CDR3 here is CSGGGGGSYNEQFF. In DNA form, the CDR3 reads TGCAGCGGCGGCGGGGGAGGCTCCTACAATGAGCAGTTCTTC.